These T cell receptor beta chains were read from a single sample in a study of T cell clones after liver transplantation. TCRdb keeps only in-frame clones here, not all; method: immunoSEQ multiplex PCR. The sample lists tens of thousands of clones, 71% occurring once. Here the sequenced sample was CD4+ T cells from blood, taken before liver transplant. Receptors were obtained from a human donor who received a liver transplant. Both conserved end residues are part of each CDR3.

J gene | V gene | CDR3 protein
TRBJ2-1 | TRBV7-3 | CASSLNRGEQFF
TRBJ1-5 | TRBV4-1 | CASSQLGLGNQPQHF
TRBJ1-3 | TRBV7-2 | CASSLSFGTGQGNTIYF
TRBJ2-7 | TRBV6-5 | CASSTKGRLSYEQYF
TRBJ1-2 | TRBV28 | CASTPQDMIGYTF
TRBJ2-3 | TRBV14 | CASSRGQGRYTDTQYF
TRBJ2-7 | TRBV6-1 | CASSLLAGGAEQYF
TRBJ1-5 | TRBV5-3 | CARSLAGTGGWPQHF
TRBJ2-2 | TRBV25-1 | CASSGQGTLNTGELFF
TRBJ1-5 | TRBV19 | CASSPKHSNQPQHF
TRBJ1-4 | TRBV6-5 | CASSYSGQGLEKLFF
TRBJ1-6 | TRBV6-1 | CASSEAVRGSPLHF
TRBJ1-1 | TRBV27 | CASSLRQYSTEAFF
TRBJ1-4 | TRBV7-9 | CASSLGQGEREKLFF
TRBJ2-4 | TRBV6-5 | CASSDPGQGNIQYF
TRBJ2-2 | TRBV5-6 | CASSFGGTGELFF
TRBJ1-5 | TRBV30 | CAWGSGYSNQPQHF
TRBJ1-5 | TRBV6-4 | CASTGQGSQPQHF
TRBJ2-1 | TRBV27 | CASMRGADNEQFF
TRBJ1-6 | TRBV6-5 | CASSRRTGDNSPLHF
TRBJ2-7 | TRBV30 | CAWAGDRAYEQYF
TRBJ2-2 | TRBV9 | CASSVVAGNTGELFF
TRBJ2-2 | TRBV7-9 | CASSFPAGELFF
TRBJ1-5 | TRBV5-6 | CASSSSGSTSNQPQHF
TRBJ1-5 | TRBV19 | CASSIPGQGLYQPQHF
TRBJ2-2 | TRBV6-4 | CASSATFAGAFTGELFF
TRBJ2-5 | TRBV30 | CAWSVGSTGTQYF
TRBJ1-3 | TRBV28 | CASTPGTVSSGNTIYF
TRBJ2-3 | TRBV5-4 | CASSLGGTGADTQYF
TRBJ1-2 | TRBV5-6 | CASSFRDRVNYGYTF
TRBJ2-6 | TRBV23-1 | CASSQFDSTGANVLTF
TRBJ2-7 | TRBV27 | CASSLSAQGAKQYF
TRBJ1-5 | TRBV10-2 | CASRPTVNSNQPQHF
TRBJ2-7 | TRBV10-3 | CAISPQGANEQYF
TRBJ2-3 | TRBV9 | CASSANRGLRDTQYF
TRBJ2-7 | TRBV7-2 | CASSLEPSGGAGEQYF
TRBJ1-5 | TRBV2 | CASSVGVTGIRPQHF
TRBJ1-3 | TRBV10-2 | CASSEGDLALGNTIYF
TRBJ1-6 | TRBV6-4 | CASSHSFYNSPLHF
TRBJ2-1 | TRBV12-2 | CASRLAAGWKSYNEQFF
TRBJ1-2 | TRBV7-2 | CASSLFGQGRPYGYTF
TRBJ2-3 | TRBV5-1 | CASSPDWATDTQYF
TRBJ1-2 | TRBV5-4 | CASSPGGSSNGYTF
TRBJ2-6 | TRBV5-8 | CASSSIQVSGANVLTF
TRBJ2-5 | TRBV5-1 | CASSPSGDQETQYF
TRBJ2-7 | TRBV11-2 | CASSSGRGYGEQYF
TRBJ2-7 | TRBV7-2 | CASSLGWGSDEQYF
TRBJ1-2 | TRBV6-5 | CASRGGADRGYGYTF
TRBJ2-7 | TRBV7-8 | CASSLVGGSSSYEQYF
TRBJ1-5 | TRBV5-1 | CASSLGQGQGQPQHF
TRBJ1-4 | TRBV14 | CASSQTALAKLFF
TRBJ2-1 | TRBV9 | CASSVGRGGYNEQFF
TRBJ1-2 | TRBV5-5 | CASSLAVDRGYGYTF
TRBJ2-1 | TRBV27 | CASSRGTGYNEQFF
TRBJ2-7 | TRBV5-1 | CASSLQSGGGYYEQYF
TRBJ2-5 | TRBV4-1 | CASSQVGQKQETQYF
TRBJ1-5 | TRBV6-6 | CASTPTGNQPQHF